The following is a T cell receptor (beta chain) sequence with its context. Its antigen target is currently unknown. The input lacks base qualities; no much larger clone sits a single base away. This specimen comes from a study of CD8+CD57+ T cells in acquired aplastic anemia (dated by TCRdb to 2016 to 2019). In the study overall: A mean of around 3 ug of DNA, ranging from roughly 0.2 to 27.4 ug, was extracted from sorted CD4+ and CD8+ cells. A CD8+CD57+ expansion meant a frequency higher than the mean frequency seen in healthy subjects. What the research found in general, with its limitations: Twenty-nine CD8+ CDR3 sequences were shared between patients and controls but appeared highly expressed in patients and within their immunodominant clones. Between patients and healthy controls, no significant difference in CD8+ Simpson's diversity was found (P=0.060).

Expansion of CD8+CD57+ cells had been shown by flow cytometry in the patients chosen for sequencing. All patients had severe acquired aplastic anemia diagnosed by International Study of Aplastic Anemia and Agranulocytosis and Camitta criteria. No therapy had been received by the patients at the time of blood sampling. In this study, sorted CD4+ and CD8+ T cells from the blood of healthy subjects and of severe aplastic anemia patients had their TCR repertoires deep-sequenced. Patients were enrolled under clinicaltrials.gov protocols 00001620, 01623167, 00001397, 00071045, 00081523 and 00961064 in the USA. Ficoll-Paque density gradient centrifugation was used to isolate peripheral blood mononuclear cells. Before DNA was extracted, CD4+ and CD8+ T cells were sorted using either FACS or magnetic beads. A distance of 12 bases separates the germline ends of V and J, which lose 6 bases and 1 base respectively. From the cysteine up to the phenylalanine, the CDR3 has a length of 14 residues. Only CDR3 DNA remains: 42 bases, in frame from the first base. CDR1 is given as SGHTA and CDR2 as FQGNSA, both from the germline V gene.

TCR beta VDJ combination and CDR3 sequence profiling used genomic DNA as the template. An Illumina HiSeq 2000 was the platform used for TCR repertoire sequencing. Per the authors' processing: TRBV/TRBJ rearrangement plots, CDR3 size and DJ length profiles, and Simpson's diversity index were used to evaluate the repertoires. Whichever DNA sequence was most abundant in the deep sequencing data was defined as the immunodominant clone. CDR3 amino acid sequences were checked for sharing between subjects and were compared against published repertoires and the VDJdb database. The raw public reads went through TCRdb reprocessing: fastp at Q25, MiXCR clone calling, in-frame beta chains kept. Every entry covers one CDR3 protein and lists the most common genes and DNA from its rows. The V and J calls here are based on TCRdb, not the publication. For this sample there are a few hundred thousand distinct CDR3 sequences; around 32% appear just once. Jointly, the top ten make up about 0.8% of the sample.

The receptor chain draws on TRBV7-2 and TRBJ1-1; no D segment can be confidently identified. This clonotype was obtained from a human donor with aplastic anemia. The material sequenced was sorted CD4+, CD8+, or CD8+CD57+ T cells (not recorded which) from PBMCs. The sequenced DNA: TGTGCCAGCAGTTTTAGGGCGGGGAACACTGAAGCTTTCTTT. It is translated as CASSFRAGNTEAFF.